This T cell receptor beta chain is from a study of T cells in Graves' hyperthyroidism and ophthalmopathy. Study-level background: At initial diagnosis, before any treatment had begun, peripheral blood was obtained.

Per germline, CDR1 DFQATT and CDR2 SNEGSKA (reference sequence). The CDR3 is 16 amino acids. Unmatched junction bases numbered 5, after V lost 0 bases and J lost 0 bases. Ten or more counts support this clonotype. What it recognizes is unknown. Study-wide findings and caveats: Among thyroid clonotypes expanded above 0.001, most also appeared in blood.

The CDR3 regions of TCR beta were amplified from RNA transcripts. Carried out on the TCR CDR3, a first-round RT-PCR used the HTBI primer set. TCRdb independently ran MiXCR on the multiplex PCR reads; one entry per CDR3 protein. The sample lists roughly 740,000 distinct CDR3 sequences, about 17% seen once, with 8.4% in the top ten. The chain recombines TRBV20-1 with TRBJ2-1; 7 bases map to TRBD2. The material sequenced was blood. The clonotype originates from a young man with Graves' hyperthyroidism. The CDR3 DNA follows: TGCAGTGCTAGAGATCAGGAGCGGGACTCCTACAATGAGCAGTTCTTC. Translating it yields CSARDQERDSYNEQFF.